One sample yielded the 5 T cell receptor beta chains listed below, sequenced in a study of patients and donors after allogeneic stem cell transplantation. TCRdb re-analysed the RT-PCR reads in MiXCR, keeping a single row per CDR3 protein. This sample has around 150,000 distinct CDR3 sequences, with about two fifths found just once. The sequenced material came from blood, either unsorted or a sorted T cell fraction (not recorded which). The receptor set was obtained from a human donor who was either an allogeneic HSCT recipient or a stem cell or donor lymphocyte infusion donor (not recorded which). It is not recorded whose cells these are; they may come from a transplant donor.

This clonotype was counted between two and nine times. The chain couples TRBV6-5 to TRBJ1-2, with no clear D. This CDR3 spans 14 amino acids. In germline, CDR1 is MNHEY, CDR2 SVGAGI. The ends were cut back, 4 bases at V and 3 bases at J, with 12 bases in the middle. CDR3 bases: TGTGCCAGCAGTTCTAGTACCGGCGACTATGGCTACACCTTC. Translated, it gives CASSSSTGDYGYTF.

The chain carries TRBV3-1 and TRBJ2-5; 9 bases are shared with TRBD1. Trimming took 7 bases from V and 4 from J; bases not matched to a gene: 10. There are 15 residues in the CDR3. The germline CDR1 and CDR2 sequences are LGHDT and YNNKEL (reference sequence). The DNA for the CDR3 is TGTGCCAGCACTCGGGACAGGGTCGTCTCAGAGACCCAGTACTTC. Its translation is CASTRDRVVSETQYF.

This clonotype was detected only a few times. V gene TRBV2 combines with J gene TRBJ1-3; D unclear. The V gene's germline CDR1 is SNHLY and CDR2 FYNNEI. The germline V and J ends were trimmed by 1 base and 0 bases, with 10 bases remaining between them. CDR3 length equals 16 residues. The CDR3 reads CASSEEGRSSGNTIYF. The CDR3 DNA reads TGTGCCAGCAGTGAAGAGGGCAGGAGCTCTGGAAACACCATATATTTT.

Remarks on this clonotype: One end of the junction varies from germline; a read error may be responsible. The V and J genes are TRBV7-7 and TRBJ2-2, with a possible D match to TRBD1 (5 bases). The CDR3 length is 15 residues. Looked up from germline, CDR1 is SSHAT and CDR2 is FNYEAQ (reference sequence). CDR3 region: CASTPMGRNTGELFF. CDR3 DNA sequence: TGTGCTAGCACCCCGATGGGGCGAAACACCGGGGAGCTGTTTTTT.

The chain joins TRBV27 to TRBJ1-6; TRBD1 is a possible D gene (6 bases). V was clipped by 4 bases and J by 7 bases, with 20 bases between them. The V gene's germline CDR1 is MNHEY and CDR2 SMNVEV (reference sequence). The CDR3 sequence is 17 residues long. The CDR3 DNA is TGTGCCAGCAGTTCGACCGGTGATGACAGGAGGAATTCACCCCTCCACTTT. Translation: CASSSTGDDRRNSPLHF.